This T cell receptor beta chain was captured by sequencing in a study of blood T cell repertoires in COVID-19. The germline V and J ends were trimmed by 3 bases and 6 bases, with 5 bases remaining between them. CDR3 length: 11 amino acids. Participant-reported clinical history was the basis for cohort assignment. Here immunoSEQ multiplex PCR was the method, and the copy in TCRdb shows in-frame clones only, minus some. The sample carries about 140,000 clones, roughly 79% recorded once. The sequenced material came from PBMCs or T cells enriched from blood (not recorded which). The sequence was collected from a woman aged 45-59 years who had recovered from COVID-19. V and J are TRBV12-3 or TRBV12-4 and TRBJ1-1; unclear D gene. The CDR3 spells CASSFSAEAFF. The DNA for the CDR3 is TGTGCCAGCAGTTTCTCGGCTGAAGCTTTCTTT.